This T cell receptor (beta chain) was documented in a study of vaccination and CD4 T cells after COVID-19. About the study: The cells in question were stimulated using overlapping spike peptides derived from SARS-CoV-2, HCoV-NL63, HCoV-OC43 and HCoV-229E. As control conditions, cultures were given either a CEFX pool serving as positive control, an HIV-1 Nef pool, or no peptide at all.

Sequencing of DNA taken from cultured CD4+ T cells relied on the Oncomine TCR Beta short-read assay. Researchers extracted genomic DNA from CD4+ T cells that had been cultured. One entry per CDR3 protein, called by TCRdb with MiXCR from the PCR reads. The sample yields about 16,000 distinct CDR3 sequences, less than 75% seen once. As concerns this clonotype: Antigen: not known.

Documented treatment: 10-day PBMC culture with coronavirus spike peptide pools or control peptides (ViraFEST assay). With 10 ug/ml peptide pools and about 9.6 IU/ml IL-2, PBMCs were cultured at about 2 million per well. CDR3 size: 19 residues. The J gene is TRBJ1-5, the V gene TRBV21-1; the table names TRBD1, a call not compared with the DNA. TRBV21-1 is a known pseudogene. Sequencing used CD4+ T cells from blood, cultured in vitro. This receptor was taken from a human donor who had recovered from COVID-19. The chain's CDR3 is CASGPQPGQGFHSNQPQHF. CDR3 nucleotides: TGTGCCAGCGGCCCACAGCCGGGACAGGGATTCCATAGCAATCAGCCCCAGCATTTT.